The next 31 T cell receptor beta chains were all read from a single sample in a study of vaccination effects on CD4 cells after COVID-19. In the ViraFEST assay, antigen-specific CD4+ clonotypes were identified by expansion after peptide-pool stimulation. Researchers isolated CD4+ T cells once roughly ten days of culture had elapsed. Vaccine recipients, nucleocapsid antibody negative, had no prior SARS-CoV-2 infection. These TCRs are of unknown antigen specificity. Some clones are missing from TCRdb's copy, which holds only in-frame ones; the method was immunoSEQ multiplex PCR. Here the sample spans tens of thousands of clones, around 68% being singletons. Source: CD4+ T cells from PBMCs cultured with HCoV-NL63 spike peptides, taken before COVID-19 vaccination. The receptors were sampled from a human donor who received a COVID-19 vaccine.

Here the CDR3 DNA reads TGTGCCAGCAGCGTAAATCCTCGGGCAACTAATGAAAAACTGTTTTTT. Translating it yields CASSVNPRATNEKLFF. The chain carries TRBV9 and TRBJ1-4; the D is unclear. The CDR3 extends over 16 amino acids. The V gene lost 1 base and the J gene lost 0 bases, with 10 bases spanning the gap. Per the germline V gene, CDR1 is SGDLS and CDR2 is YYNGEE.

The V call is TRBV10-1, the J call TRBJ2-7; 10 nucleotides match TRBD1. Per germline, CDR1 WNHNN and CDR2 SYGVQD (reference sequence). V was clipped by 2 bases and J by 4 bases; unmatched bases: 8. The CDR3 runs 16 residues. The CDR3 loop is CASSETDRGERYEQYF. In nucleotides, the CDR3 is TGCGCCAGCAGTGAGACGGACAGGGGGGAGAGGTACGAGCAGTACTTC.

The chain joins TRBV19 to TRBJ2-1, with D maybe TRBD1 (6 bases). Trimming pared 6 bases from V and 4 bases from J, leaving 13 bases between. The CDR3 covers 14 residues. Germline lookup yields CDR1 LNHDA and CDR2 SQIVND (reference sequence). DNA of the CDR3: TGTGCCAGTAGCCGGGACACGAAATACAATGAGCAGTTCTTC. Protein sequence: CASSRDTKYNEQFF.

This chain connects TRBV11-2 to TRBJ2-1; D may be TRBD1 (5 bases). Germline V gene sequence: CDR1 SGHAT, CDR2 FQNNGV. This CDR3 contains 14 residues. V lost 1 base and J lost 10, with 14 bases in between. The DNA for the CDR3 is TGTGCCAGCAGCTTAGTTCGGACACCCCGGGAGCAGTTCTTC. Translated: CASSLVRTPREQFF.

The chain uses TRBV5-4 and TRBJ2-2, with 10 bases that match TRBD1. Germline CDR1 SGHNT, CDR2 YYREEE (reference sequence). V gave up 4 bases and J gave up 3 bases; unmatched junction bases: 6. CDR3 length equals 16 residues. CDR3 in DNA: TGTGCCAGCAGCGTAACCGGGACAGGGGACACCGGGGAGCTGTTTTTT. Translating it yields CASSVTGTGDTGELFF.

This clone was recorded a few times. The chain has TRBV4-1 and TRBJ1-1; D is ambiguous. The germline V and J ends were trimmed by 2 bases and 0 bases, with 13 bases remaining between them. CDR1 and CDR2 from the germline V gene are MGHRA and YSYEKL. This CDR3 is 16 amino acids long. CDR3 DNA sequence: TGCGCCAGCAGCCAACTCATTGGGTCACTGAACACTGAAGCTTTCTTT. Protein product: CASSQLIGSLNTEAFF.

This sequence joins TRBV21-1 and TRBJ2-7; TRBD2 is the table's D call and was not checked against the DNA. TRBV21-1 is marked as a pseudogene. The CDR3 consists of 16 residues. The CDR3 here is CASSPHISGLSYEQYF. DNA of the CDR3: TGTGCCAGCAGCCCCCATATAAGCGGCCTCTCCTACGAGCAGTACTTC.

This chain connects TRBV18 to TRBJ1-2, with D uncertain. V was cut by 3 bases and J by 0 bases, with 11 bases left in between. Germline lookup yields CDR1 KGHSH and CDR2 LQKENI. The CDR3 has 15 amino acids. CDR3 loop: CASSPQDGANYGYTF. The CDR3, as DNA: TGTGCCAGCTCACCGCAAGACGGGGCTAACTATGGCTACACCTTC.

This clone turned up a few times. This chain joins TRBV11-3 and TRBJ2-6, with unresolved D. The CDR3 extends over 16 amino acids. Deletions cut 1 base from V and 0 bases from J, with 7 bases between. CDR1 is SGHNT and CDR2 is YENEEA in the germline V gene. In DNA, the CDR3 is TGTGCCAGCAGCTTAGGAGGCTCCTCTGGGGCCAACGTCCTGACTTTC. Its protein product is CASSLGGSSGANVLTF.

This sequence joins TRBV27 and TRBJ2-3, with 7 bases identical to TRBD1. V trimming: 3 bases; J trimming: 6 bases; junction bases outside the gene matches: 6. The CDR3 totals 14 residues. Germline V gene sequence: CDR1 MNHEY, CDR2 SMNVEV (reference sequence). The CDR3 loop is CASSFETGTDTQYF. CDR3 nucleotides: TGTGCCAGCAGTTTCGAGACAGGGACGGATACGCAGTATTTT.

V gene TRBV6-4 combines with J gene TRBJ1-1; D is undetermined. In germline, CDR1 is MRHNA, CDR2 SNTAGT. V was shortened by 4 bases and J by 1 base, with 7 bases between the two germline ends. The CDR3 contains 13 residues. CDR3 sequence reads: CASSVAENTEAFF. Written as DNA, the CDR3 is TGTGCCAGCAGTGTGGCCGAGAACACTGAAGCTTTCTTT.

The genes are TRBV3-1 (or the pseudogene TRBV3-2) and TRBJ1-2; D perhaps matches TRBD1 (5 bases). With 7 bases removed from V and 2 bases from J, the gap between germline ends came to 14 bases. Germline CDR1 and CDR2: LGHDT and YNNKEL (reference sequence). The CDR3 consists of 14 residues. This chain's CDR3 is CASTSGDFNYGYTF. In DNA form, the CDR3 reads TGTGCCAGCACATCGGGGGATTTCAACTATGGCTACACCTTC.

The V and J genes are TRBV6-5 and TRBJ2-2, with D possibly TRBD1 on 6 matching bases. CDR3 size: 13 residues. CDR1 MNHEY and CDR2 SVGAGI come from the germline V gene. Trimming removed 4 bases from V and 6 bases from J, with 9 bases in between. CDR3 nucleotide sequence: TGTGCCAGCAGTTTTACAGGGTCCGGGGAGCTGTTTTTT. It specifies CASSFTGSGELFF.

This chain joins TRBV5-1 and TRBJ2-7, with TRBD1 identical over 7 bases. Trimming took 4 bases from V and 0 from J; bases not matched to a gene: 7. Germline CDR1 is SGHRS and CDR2 is YFSETQ. The CDR3 is 15 amino acids. CDR3 DNA: TGCGCCAGCAGCGGGATCGACAGGGCCTCCTACGAGCAGTACTTC. Protein: CASSGIDRASYEQYF.

This rearrangement joins TRBV7-9 to TRBJ1-2; D gene ambiguous. CDR1 SEHNR and CDR2 FQNEAQ come from the germline V gene (reference sequence). Trimming cost V 5 bases and J 0 bases, with 10 bases left between them. The CDR3 runs 14 residues. CDR3 sequence (DNA): TGTGCCAGCAGCCCGCGGCGGTCTAACTATGGCTACACCTTC. This encodes CASSPRRSNYGYTF.

This chain joins TRBV5-5 and TRBJ2-5; D call uncertain. The CDR3 extends over 14 amino acids. The germline V and J ends were trimmed by 0 bases and 5 bases, with 11 bases remaining between them. CDR1 and CDR2 from the germline V gene are SGHKS and YYEKEE (reference sequence). CDR3 in amino acids: CASSLEVEGETQYF. CDR3 bases: TGTGCCAGCAGCTTGGAGGTAGAAGGGGAGACCCAGTACTTC.

This clone was counted a few times. The chain employs TRBV15 and TRBJ1-5, with a possible D match to TRBD1 (5 bases). The V gene's germline CDR1 is LNHNV and CDR2 YYDKDF (reference sequence). The ends were cut back, 1 base at V and 7 bases at J, with 14 bases in the middle. This CDR3 is built from 15 residues. CDR3 sequence: CATSRGEGPGQPQHF. CDR3 coding DNA: TGTGCCACCAGCAGAGGGGAAGGGCCAGGGCAGCCCCAGCATTTT. The whole variable domain, remainder taken from reference TRBV15 and TRBJ1-5, is DAMVIQNPRYQVTQFGKPVTLSCSQTLNHNVMYWYQQKSSQAPKLLFHYYDKDFNNEADTPDNFQSRRPNTSFCFLDIRSPGLGDTAMYLCATSRGEGPGQPQHFGDGTRLSIL.

The sample holds one count of this clone. The chain combines TRBV5-4 with TRBJ1-5; D call uncertain. The CDR3 is 14 amino acids. Deletions cut 2 bases from V and 0 bases from J, with 6 bases between. Germline values: CDR1 SGHNT, CDR2 YYREEE (reference sequence). The CDR3 DNA sequence: TGTGCCAGCAGCTTACGCGGTAGCAATCAGCCCCAGCATTTT. Translated: CASSLRGSNQPQHF.

DNA for the CDR3: TGCGCCAGCAGCTTGGTCGGCGGGGCAACTAATGAAAAACTGTTTTTT. This encodes CASSLVGGATNEKLFF. The chain uses TRBV5-1 and TRBJ1-4; D is unclear. Germline V lookup: CDR1 SGHRS, CDR2 YFSETQ. There are 16 residues in the CDR3. V was shortened by 0 bases and J by 0 bases, with 9 bases between the two germline ends. The full variable domain, in which reference TRBV5-1 and TRBJ1-4 provide the parts outside the CDR3, is KAGVTQTPRYLIKTRGQQVTLSCSPISGHRSVSWYQQTPGQGLQFLFEYFSETQRNKGNFPGRFSGRQFSNSRSEMNVSTLELGDSALYLCASSLVGGATNEKLFFGSGTQLSVL.

The chain carries TRBV2 and TRBJ2-1, with D perhaps being TRBD1 or TRBD2 (6 bases each). V lost 7 bases to trimming and J lost 4 bases, with 11 bases between them. CDR3 length: 13 amino acids. Germline V gives CDR1 SNHLY, CDR2 FYNNEI. For the CDR3, the DNA is TGTGCCAGCACGGAGGGGGTTTACAATGAGCAGTTCTTC. Protein sequence: CASTEGVYNEQFF.

This chain joins TRBV11-2 and TRBJ2-1, with D hard to call. Per the germline V gene, CDR1 is SGHAT and CDR2 is FQNNGV. Trimming pared 0 bases from V and 7 bases from J, leaving 16 bases between. The CDR3 loop spans 16 amino acids. The CDR3, as DNA: TGTGCCAGCAGCTTAGATTGGGATGTTGGGTTGAATGAGCAGTTCTTC. Translated, it gives CASSLDWDVGLNEQFF.

This clone was counted between two and nine times. The chain is built from TRBV10-1 and TRBJ1-1; 12 bases align to TRBD1. The CDR3 covers 14 residues. With V trimmed by 6 bases and J by 11 bases, 10 bases remained unmatched. Germline assignment: CDR1 WNHNN and CDR2 SYGVQD (reference sequence). CDR3 in DNA: TGCGCCAGCAGCGATACCGGGACAGGGGGCAATGCTTTCTTT. This codes for CASSDTGTGGNAFF.

This clone was counted between two and nine times. The rearrangement uses TRBV4-2 and TRBJ2-5, with 12 positions matching TRBD2. With 0 bases clipped from V and 2 bases from J, the junction kept 7 bases outside the gene matches. CDR3 length: 18 amino acids. The germline CDR1 and CDR2 sequences are LGHNA and YNFKEQ. In nucleotides, the CDR3 is TGTGCCAGCAGCCAAGAGGCTAGCGGGGGGGTGGAACAAGAGACCCAGTACTTC. Its translation: CASSQEASGGVEQETQYF.

In its sample, this clone was seen once. DNA of the CDR3: TGTGCCAGCTCACAATTACCGGGACAGTCCACAGATACGCAGTATTTT. As protein: CASSQLPGQSTDTQYF. The chain uses TRBV18 and TRBJ2-3; 7 bases are shared with TRBD1. V was pared by 4 bases and J by 2 bases, with 9 bases of the junction left unmatched. Germline V gene data show CDR1 as KGHSH and CDR2 as LQKENI. The CDR3 contains 16 residues.

This chain links TRBV6-5 with TRBJ2-2, with 8 nucleotides matching TRBD2. The CDR3 spans 14 residues. CDR1 and CDR2 (germline): MNHEY, SVGAGI. Germline trimming cut 7 bases from V and 6 bases from J; bases unmatched to any gene: 7. In DNA, the CDR3 is TGTGCCAGCAACGGAGTAGCGGGATCCGGGGAGCTGTTTTTT. Protein: CASNGVAGSGELFF.

The chain combines TRBV5-1 with TRBJ1-2, with a tentative D call TRBD1 (6 bases). Germline CDR1 SGHRS, CDR2 YFSETQ. The CDR3 is 14 amino acids. V was cut by 0 bases and J by 4 bases, with 10 bases left in between. The CDR3 nucleotides are TGCGCCAGCAGCTTGGGTGGAGGGGGCTATGGCTACACCTTC. Amino acid sequence: CASSLGGGGYGYTF.

This clone was counted a few times. The V call is TRBV19, the J call TRBJ2-5; D not certain. This CDR3 region has 15 residues. Germline CDR1 is LNHDA and CDR2 is SQIVND (reference sequence). V gave up 3 bases and J gave up 2 bases, with 13 bases separating them. The CDR3 reads CASSIGWAGQETQYF. The CDR3 nucleotides read TGTGCCAGTAGTATTGGCTGGGCAGGACAAGAGACCCAGTACTTC. Based on the CDR3 plus reference TRBV19 and TRBJ2-5, the full variable domain is DGGITQSPKYLFRKEGQNVTLSCEQNLNHDAMYWYRQDPGQGLRLIYYSQIVNDFQKGDIAEGYSVSREKKESFPLTVTSAQKNPTAFYLCASSIGWAGQETQYFGPGTRLLVL.

The chain is built from TRBV4-1 and TRBJ2-7; a weak D match, TRBD2 (6 bases). The CDR3 sequence is 15 residues long. Germline CDR1 reads MGHRA; CDR2 reads YSYEKL. The V gene lost 0 bases and the J gene lost 3 bases, with 12 bases spanning the gap. The CDR3 protein is CASSQEGLNHYEQYF. The CDR3 nucleotides are TGCGCCAGCAGCCAAGAAGGACTAAACCACTACGAGCAGTACTTC.

This clone was recorded only once. The V and J genes are TRBV5-4 and TRBJ2-3; D assignment may be TRBD1 or TRBD2 (5 bases each). This CDR3 has 15 residues. Trimming took 4 bases from V and 4 from J, leaving 16 bases between them. Germline CDR1 is SGHNT and CDR2 is YYREEE (reference sequence). CDR3 DNA: TGTGCCAGCAGCCAGGGACGGAGGACGTCAGATACGCAGTATTTT. Its translation is CASSQGRRTSDTQYF.

V is TRBV7-2 and J is TRBJ1-5, with D possibly matching TRBD1 (6 bases). Germline V CDR1 and CDR2: SGHTA, FQGNSA. The CDR3 totals 16 residues. Trimming cost V 5 bases and J 1 base, with 15 bases left between them. CDR3 residues: CASSLVGQFSNQPQHF. The CDR3 nucleotides read TGTGCCAGCAGCCTTGTAGGACAGTTCAGCAATCAGCCCCAGCATTTT. Full variable domain (remainder filled in from reference TRBV7-2 and TRBJ1-5): GAGVSQSPSNKVTEKGKDVELRCDPISGHTALYWYRQSLGQGLEFLIYFQGNSAPDKSGLPSDRFSAERTGGSVSTLTIQRTQQEDSAVYLCASSLVGQFSNQPQHFGDGTRLSIL.

This clone appeared a few times. J is TRBJ1-1 and V is TRBV6-5, with D unclear. Trimming removed 7 bases at V and 1 base at J, with 16 bases between. This CDR3 region has 15 residues. The germline V gene has CDR1 MNHEY and CDR2 SVGAGI. CDR3 in DNA: TGTGCCAGCAATGGAGGGTTTATGCCGAACACTGAAGCTTTCTTT. This codes for CASNGGFMPNTEAFF.